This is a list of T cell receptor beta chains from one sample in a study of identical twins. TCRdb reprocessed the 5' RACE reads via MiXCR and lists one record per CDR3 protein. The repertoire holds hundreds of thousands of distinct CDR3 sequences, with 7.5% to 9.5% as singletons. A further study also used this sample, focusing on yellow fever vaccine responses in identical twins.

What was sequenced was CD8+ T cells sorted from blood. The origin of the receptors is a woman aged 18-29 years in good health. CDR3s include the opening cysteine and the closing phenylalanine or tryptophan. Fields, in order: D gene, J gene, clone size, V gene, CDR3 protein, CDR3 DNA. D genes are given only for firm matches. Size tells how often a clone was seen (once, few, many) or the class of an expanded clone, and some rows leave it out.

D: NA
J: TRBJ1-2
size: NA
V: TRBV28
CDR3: CASSYTGTHYGYTF
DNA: TGTGCCAGCAGTTACACCGGGACTCACTATGGCTACACCTTC

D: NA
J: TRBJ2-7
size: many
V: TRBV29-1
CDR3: CSVVGLDEQYF
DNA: TGCAGCGTCGTAGGGCTCGACGAGCAGTACTTC

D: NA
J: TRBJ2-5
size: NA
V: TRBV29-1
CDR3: CSVEAGGALETQYF
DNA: TGCAGCGTTGAGGCTGGGGGGGCACTGGAGACCCAGTACTTC

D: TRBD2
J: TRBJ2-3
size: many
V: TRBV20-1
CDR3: CSARGLAGGTDTQYF
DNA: TGCAGTGCTAGAGGGTTAGCGGGGGGCACAGATACGCAGTATTTT

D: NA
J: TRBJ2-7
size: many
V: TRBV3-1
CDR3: CASSHIKDSYEQYF
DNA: TGTGCCAGCAGCCATATTAAGGACAGCTACGAGCAGTACTTC

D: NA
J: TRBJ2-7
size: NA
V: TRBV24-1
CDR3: CATSPGSYEQYF
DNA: TGTGCCACCAGTCCCGGGAGCTACGAGCAGTACTTC

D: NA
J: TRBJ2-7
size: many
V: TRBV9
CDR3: CASSVGVAYEQYF
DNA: TGTGCCAGCAGCGTAGGGGTGGCCTACGAGCAGTACTTC

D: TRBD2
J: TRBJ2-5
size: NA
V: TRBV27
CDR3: CASSLGGVGQETQYF
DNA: TGTGCCAGCAGTTTAGGGGGGGTAGGGCAAGAGACCCAGTACTTC

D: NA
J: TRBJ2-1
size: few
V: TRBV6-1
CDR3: CASSTRAESYNEQFF
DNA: TGTGCCAGCAGCACTAGAGCTGAATCCTACAATGAGCAGTTCTTC

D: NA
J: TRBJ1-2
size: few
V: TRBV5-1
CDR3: CASSLAGGNGYTF
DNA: TGCGCCAGCAGCTTGGCCGGGGGGAATGGCTACACCTTC

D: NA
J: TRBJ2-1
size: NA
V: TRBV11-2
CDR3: CASSLKESSPNEQFF
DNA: TGTGCCAGCAGCCTAAAGGAGTCTAGCCCCAATGAGCAGTTCTTC

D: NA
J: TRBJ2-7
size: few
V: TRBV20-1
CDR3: CSAGGREDPFYEQYF
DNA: TGCAGTGCCGGAGGGCGTGAAGACCCCTTTTACGAGCAGTACTTC

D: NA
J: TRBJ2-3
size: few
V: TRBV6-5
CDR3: CASSYSGFTDTQYF
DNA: TGTGCCAGCAGTTACTCAGGGTTTACAGATACGCAGTATTTT

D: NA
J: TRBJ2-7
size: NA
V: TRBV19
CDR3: CASRQKGSPEQYF
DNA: TGTGCCAGTAGACAAAAAGGATCCCCCGAGCAGTACTTC

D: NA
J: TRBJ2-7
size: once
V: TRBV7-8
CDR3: CASSDERSEQYF
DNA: TGTGCCAGCAGCGACGAGCGGAGTGAGCAGTACTTC

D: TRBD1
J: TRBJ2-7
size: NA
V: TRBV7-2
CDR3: CASSLNGQGGSYEQYF
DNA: TGTGCCAGCAGCTTAAACGGACAGGGAGGTTCCTACGAGCAGTACTTC

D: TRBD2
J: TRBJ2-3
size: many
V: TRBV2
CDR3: CASSEPAGPRTDTQYF
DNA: TGTGCCAGCAGTGAACCAGCGGGACCTCGCACAGATACGCAGTATTTT

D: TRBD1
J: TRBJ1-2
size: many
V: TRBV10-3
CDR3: CAITSRDSLNYGYTF
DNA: TGTGCCATCACCAGCCGGGACAGCCTTAACTATGGCTACACCTTC

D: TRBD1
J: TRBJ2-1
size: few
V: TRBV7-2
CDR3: CASSAGQANPNEQFF
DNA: TGTGCCAGCAGCGCGGGACAGGCTAATCCCAATGAGCAGTTCTTC

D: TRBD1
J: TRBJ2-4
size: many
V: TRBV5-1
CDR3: CASSSFEGAAKNIQYF
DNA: TGCGCCAGCAGCTCGTTCGAGGGGGCGGCCAAAAACATTCAGTACTTC

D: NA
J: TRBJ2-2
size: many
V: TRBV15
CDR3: CATSRVPSDKTGELFF
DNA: TGTGCCACCAGCAGAGTTCCTAGTGACAAAACCGGGGAGCTGTTTTTT

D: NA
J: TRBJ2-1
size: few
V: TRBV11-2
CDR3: CASSLEGVRASSYNEQFF
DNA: TGTGCCAGCAGCTTAGAGGGGGTCCGGGCCAGCTCCTACAATGAGCAGTTCTTC

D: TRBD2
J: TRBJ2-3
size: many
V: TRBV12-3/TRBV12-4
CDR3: CASSERGGQDTQYF
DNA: TGTGCCAGCAGTGAGCGGGGGGGCCAAGATACGCAGTATTTT

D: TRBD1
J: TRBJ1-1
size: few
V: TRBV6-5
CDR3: CASSYEGTGMVVTEAFF
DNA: TGTGCCAGCAGTTACGAGGGGACAGGGATGGTAGTCACTGAAGCTTTCTTT

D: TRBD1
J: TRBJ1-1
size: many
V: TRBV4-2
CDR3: CASSQLIGQGVMNTEAFF
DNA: TGTGCCAGCAGCCAACTAATTGGACAGGGAGTGATGAACACTGAAGCTTTCTTT

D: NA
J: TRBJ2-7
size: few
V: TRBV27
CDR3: CASSLVGRSTYEQYF
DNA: TGTGCCAGCAGTTTAGTGGGAAGGAGTACCTACGAGCAGTACTTC

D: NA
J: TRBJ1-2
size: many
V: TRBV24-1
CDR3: CATSDPRFYGYTF
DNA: TGTGCCACCAGTGATCCTCGGTTCTATGGCTACACCTTC

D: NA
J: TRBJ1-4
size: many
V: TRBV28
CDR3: CASMPAPSEKLFF
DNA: TGTGCCAGCATGCCGGCCCCAAGTGAAAAACTGTTTTTT

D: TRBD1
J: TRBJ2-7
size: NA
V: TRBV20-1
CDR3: CSARGDRGYEQYF
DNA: TGCAGTGCTAGAGGGGACAGGGGCTACGAGCAGTACTTC

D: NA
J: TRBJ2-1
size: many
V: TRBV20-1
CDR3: CSARFYRGGMNEQFF
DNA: TGCAGTGCTAGGTTCTACAGGGGAGGTATGAATGAGCAGTTCTTC

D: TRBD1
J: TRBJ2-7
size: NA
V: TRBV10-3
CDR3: CAIRTGTGTPYEQYF
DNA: TGTGCCATCAGGACCGGGACAGGGACCCCCTACGAGCAGTACTTC

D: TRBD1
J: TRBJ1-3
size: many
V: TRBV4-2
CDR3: CASSQAAGGDGNTIYF
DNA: TGTGCCAGCAGCCAGGCGGCAGGGGGCGATGGAAACACCATATATTTT

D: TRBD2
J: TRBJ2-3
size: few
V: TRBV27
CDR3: CASSPGTSGTTDTQYF
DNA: TGTGCCAGCAGCCCGGGGACTAGCGGGACCACAGATACGCAGTATTTT

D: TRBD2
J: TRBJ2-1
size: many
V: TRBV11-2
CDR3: CASSNSGMYNEQFF
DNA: TGTGCCAGCAGCAACAGCGGGATGTACAATGAGCAGTTCTTC

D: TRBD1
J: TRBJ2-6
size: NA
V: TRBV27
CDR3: CASTPRGGTGANVLTF
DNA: TGTGCCAGCACCCCTCGAGGGGGCACTGGGGCCAACGTCCTGACTTTC

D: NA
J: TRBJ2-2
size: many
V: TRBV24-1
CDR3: CATSDPTNTGELFF
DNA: TGTGCCACCAGTGACCCAACGAACACCGGGGAGCTGTTTTTT